This T cell receptor (beta chain) was recovered during a study of blood T cell repertoires in COVID-19. Study background: Nucleic acid was either cDNA or gDNA, and it came from T cells, B-cell-depleted T cells, or PBMCs.

Using immunoSEQ multiplex PCR, the repertoire was profiled, and TCRdb retains in-frame clones only, with some absent. Among roughly 220,000 clones, 80% were seen once, and the ten largest hold about 5.5%. Sequences were obtained from peripheral blood. The receptor's source is a woman aged 70-85 years with acute or convalescent COVID-19.

In nucleotides, the CDR3 is TGCGCCAGCAAAGTCGGGACTACGTACACCGGGGAGCTGTTTTTT. Its protein product is CASKVGTTYTGELFF. This sequence joins TRBV5-1 and TRBJ2-2, with 7 nucleotides matching TRBD2. The germline V gene has CDR1 SGHRS and CDR2 YFSETQ. V trimming: 6 bases; J trimming: 3 bases; junction bases outside the gene matches: 8. The CDR3 totals 15 residues. The full variable domain, its missing parts supplied by reference TRBV5-1 and TRBJ2-2, is KAGVTQTPRYLIKTRGQQVTLSCSPISGHRSVSWYQQTPGQGLQFLFEYFSETQRNKGNFPGRFSGRQFSNSRSEMNVSTLELGDSALYLCASKVGTTYTGELFFGEGSRLTVL.